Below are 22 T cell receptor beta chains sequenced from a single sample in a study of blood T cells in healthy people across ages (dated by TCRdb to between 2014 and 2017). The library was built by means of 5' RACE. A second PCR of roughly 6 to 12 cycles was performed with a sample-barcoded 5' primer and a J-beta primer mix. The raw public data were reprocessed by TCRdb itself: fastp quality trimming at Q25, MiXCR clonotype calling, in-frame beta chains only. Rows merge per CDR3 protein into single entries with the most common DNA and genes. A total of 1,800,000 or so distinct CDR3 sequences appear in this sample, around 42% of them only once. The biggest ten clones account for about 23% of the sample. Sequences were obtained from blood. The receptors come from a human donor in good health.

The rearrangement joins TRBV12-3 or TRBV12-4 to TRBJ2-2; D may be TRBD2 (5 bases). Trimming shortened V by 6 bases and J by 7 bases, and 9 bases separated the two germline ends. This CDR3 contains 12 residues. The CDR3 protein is CASSKGVGELFF. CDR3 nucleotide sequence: TGTGCCAGCAGCAAGGGAGTCGGGGAGCTGTTTTTT.

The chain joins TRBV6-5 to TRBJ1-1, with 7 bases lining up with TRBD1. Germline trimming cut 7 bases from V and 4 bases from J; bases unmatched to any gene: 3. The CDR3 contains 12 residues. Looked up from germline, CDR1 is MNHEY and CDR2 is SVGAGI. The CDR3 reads CASTQGGTEAFF. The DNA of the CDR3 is TGTGCCAGCACCCAGGGGGGCACTGAAGCTTTCTTT.

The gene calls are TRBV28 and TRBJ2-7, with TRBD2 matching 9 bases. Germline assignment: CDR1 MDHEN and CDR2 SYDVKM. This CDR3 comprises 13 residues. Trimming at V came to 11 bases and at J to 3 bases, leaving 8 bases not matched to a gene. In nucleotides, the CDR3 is TGTGCCGGCCGTAGCGGGGGAGTCTACGAGCAGTACTTC. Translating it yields CAGRSGGVYEQYF.

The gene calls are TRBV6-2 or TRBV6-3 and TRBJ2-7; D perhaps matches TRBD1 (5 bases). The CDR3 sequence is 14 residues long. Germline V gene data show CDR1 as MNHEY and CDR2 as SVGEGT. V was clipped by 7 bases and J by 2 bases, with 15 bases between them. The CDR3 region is CASKTRQGTYEQYF. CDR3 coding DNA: TGTGCCAGCAAAACACGGCAGGGTACCTACGAGCAGTACTTC.

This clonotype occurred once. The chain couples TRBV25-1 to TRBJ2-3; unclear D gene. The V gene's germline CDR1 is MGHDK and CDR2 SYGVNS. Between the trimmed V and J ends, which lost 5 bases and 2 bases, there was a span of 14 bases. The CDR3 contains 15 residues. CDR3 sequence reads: CASSPLRRDTDTQYF. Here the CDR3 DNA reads TGTGCCAGCAGTCCCCTAAGGCGAGACACAGATACGCAGTATTTT.

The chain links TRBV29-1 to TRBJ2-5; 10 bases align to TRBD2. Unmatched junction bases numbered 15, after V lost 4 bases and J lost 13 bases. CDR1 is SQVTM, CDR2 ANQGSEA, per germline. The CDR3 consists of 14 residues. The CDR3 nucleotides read TGCAGCGTTGGGTCTAGCGGGGGACCGTACGAGCGGTACTTC. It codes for CSVGSSGGPYERYF.

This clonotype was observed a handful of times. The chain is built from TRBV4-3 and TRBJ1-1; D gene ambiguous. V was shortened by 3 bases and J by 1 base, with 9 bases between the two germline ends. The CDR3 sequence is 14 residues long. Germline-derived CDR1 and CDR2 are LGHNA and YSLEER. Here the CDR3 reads CASSQVGSNTEAFF. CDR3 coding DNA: TGCGCCAGCAGCCAGGTAGGGTCGAACACTGAAGCTTTCTTT.

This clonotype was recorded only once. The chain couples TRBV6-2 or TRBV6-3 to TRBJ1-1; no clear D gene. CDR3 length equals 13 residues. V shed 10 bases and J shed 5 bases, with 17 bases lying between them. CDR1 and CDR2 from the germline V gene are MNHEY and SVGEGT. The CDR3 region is CATCWSGVTEAFF. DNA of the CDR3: TGTGCCACCTGTTGGAGCGGGGTAACTGAAGCTTTCTTT.

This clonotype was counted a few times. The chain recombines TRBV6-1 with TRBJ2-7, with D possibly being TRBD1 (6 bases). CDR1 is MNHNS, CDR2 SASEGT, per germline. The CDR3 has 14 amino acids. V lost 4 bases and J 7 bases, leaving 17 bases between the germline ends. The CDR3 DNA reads TGTGCCAGCAGTGCCCGGGACACCCTCTGGGAGCAGTACTTC. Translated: CASSARDTLWEQYF.

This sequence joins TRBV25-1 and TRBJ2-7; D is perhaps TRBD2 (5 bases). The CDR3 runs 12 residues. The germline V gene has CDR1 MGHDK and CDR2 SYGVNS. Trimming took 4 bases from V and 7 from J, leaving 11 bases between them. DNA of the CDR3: TGTGCCAGCAGTGTGGGAGCGAGGGAGCAGTACTTC. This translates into CASSVGAREQYF.

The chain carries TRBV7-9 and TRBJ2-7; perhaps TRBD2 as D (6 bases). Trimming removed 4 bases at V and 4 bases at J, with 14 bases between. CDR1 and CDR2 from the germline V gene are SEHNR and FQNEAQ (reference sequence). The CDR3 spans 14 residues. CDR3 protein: CASSSRGGIYEQYF. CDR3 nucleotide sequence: TGTGCCAGCAGCTCTCGTGGGGGGATTTACGAGCAGTACTTC.

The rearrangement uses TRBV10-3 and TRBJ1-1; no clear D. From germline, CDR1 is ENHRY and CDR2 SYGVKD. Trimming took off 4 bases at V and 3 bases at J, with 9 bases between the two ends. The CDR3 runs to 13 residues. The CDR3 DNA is TGTGCCATCAGTGTGGACCGTTACACTGAAGCTTTCTTT. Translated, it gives CAISVDRYTEAFF.

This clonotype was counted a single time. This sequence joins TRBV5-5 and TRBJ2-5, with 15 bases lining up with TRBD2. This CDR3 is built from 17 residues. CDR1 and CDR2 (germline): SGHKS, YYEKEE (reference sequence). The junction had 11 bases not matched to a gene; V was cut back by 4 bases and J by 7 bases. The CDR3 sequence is CASSPGTSGGPRATQYF. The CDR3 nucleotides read TGTGCCAGCAGCCCTGGGACTAGCGGGGGGCCGAGGGCGACCCAGTACTTC.

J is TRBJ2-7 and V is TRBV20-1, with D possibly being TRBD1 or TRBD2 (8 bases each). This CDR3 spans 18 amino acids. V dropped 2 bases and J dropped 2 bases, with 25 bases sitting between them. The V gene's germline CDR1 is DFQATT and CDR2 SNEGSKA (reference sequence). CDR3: CSARLAGTRTGLPYEQYF. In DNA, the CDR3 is TGCAGTGCTAGATTAGCGGGGACGCGGACAGGGCTACCCTACGAGCAGTACTTC.

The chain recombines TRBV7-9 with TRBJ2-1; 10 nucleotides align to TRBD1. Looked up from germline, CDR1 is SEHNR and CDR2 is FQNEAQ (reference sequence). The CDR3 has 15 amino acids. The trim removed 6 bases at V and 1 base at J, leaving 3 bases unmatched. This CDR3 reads CASRPGQGSYNEQFF. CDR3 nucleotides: TGTGCCAGCAGGCCGGGACAGGGGTCCTACAATGAGCAGTTCTTC.

CDR3 amino acids: CASSPGLAHQETQYF. The CDR3 nucleotides read TGTGCCAGCAGCCCGGGACTAGCTCATCAAGAGACCCAGTACTTC. This chain links TRBV11-3 with TRBJ2-5; TRBD2 aligns across 9 bases. Losses at the gene ends were 5 bases for V and 2 bases for J; bases not matched to a gene: 6. This CDR3 is 15 amino acids long. Germline-derived CDR1 and CDR2 are SGHNT and YENEEA.

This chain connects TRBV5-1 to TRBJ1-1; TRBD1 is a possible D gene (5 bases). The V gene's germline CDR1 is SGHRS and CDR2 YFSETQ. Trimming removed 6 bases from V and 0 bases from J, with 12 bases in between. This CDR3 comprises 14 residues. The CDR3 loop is CASKTDQMNTEAFF. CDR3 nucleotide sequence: TGCGCCAGCAAGACAGACCAAATGAACACTGAAGCTTTCTTT. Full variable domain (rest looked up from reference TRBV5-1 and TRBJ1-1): KAGVTQTPRYLIKTRGQQVTLSCSPISGHRSVSWYQQTPGQGLQFLFEYFSETQRNKGNFPGRFSGRQFSNSRSEMNVSTLELGDSALYLCASKTDQMNTEAFFGQGTRLTVV.

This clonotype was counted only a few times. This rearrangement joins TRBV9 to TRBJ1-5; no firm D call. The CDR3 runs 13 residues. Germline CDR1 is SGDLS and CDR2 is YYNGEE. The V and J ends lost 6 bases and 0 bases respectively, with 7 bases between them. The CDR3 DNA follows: TGTGCCAGCAATCGGGATAGCAATCAGCCCCAGCATTTT. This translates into CASNRDSNQPQHF.

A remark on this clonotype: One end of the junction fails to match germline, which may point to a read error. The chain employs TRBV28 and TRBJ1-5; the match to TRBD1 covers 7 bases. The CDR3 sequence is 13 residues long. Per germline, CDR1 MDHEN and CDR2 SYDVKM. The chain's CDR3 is CASEQGFNQPQHF. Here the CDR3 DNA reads TGTGCCAGCGAACAGGGGTTCAATCAGCCTCAGCATTTT.

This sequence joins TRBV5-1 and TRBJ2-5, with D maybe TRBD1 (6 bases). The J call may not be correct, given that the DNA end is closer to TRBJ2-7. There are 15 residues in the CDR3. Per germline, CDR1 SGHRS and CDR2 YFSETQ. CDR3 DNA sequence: TGCGCCAGCAGCTCTTCGACAGGCATCTACTACGAGCAGTACTTC. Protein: CASSSSTGIYYEQYF.

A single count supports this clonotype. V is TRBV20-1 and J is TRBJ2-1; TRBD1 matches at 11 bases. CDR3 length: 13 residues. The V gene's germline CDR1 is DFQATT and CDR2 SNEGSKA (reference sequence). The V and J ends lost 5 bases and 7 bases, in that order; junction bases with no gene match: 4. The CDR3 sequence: CSASDRGPNEQFF. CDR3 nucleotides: TGCAGTGCTTCGGACAGGGGGCCTAATGAGCAGTTCTTC.

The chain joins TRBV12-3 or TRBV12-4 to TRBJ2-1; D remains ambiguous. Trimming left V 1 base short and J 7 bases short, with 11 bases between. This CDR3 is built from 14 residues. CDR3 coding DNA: TGTGCCAGCAGTTTAGACAACGTTCTTAATGAGCAGTTCTTC. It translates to CASSLDNVLNEQFF.